The T cell receptor (beta chain) described here comes from a study of long-term antiretroviral therapy in people with HIV. It was version v3.0 of the immunoSEQ assay that was run at survey level. Clones were sequenced by immunoSEQ multiplex PCR, and TCRdb holds only the in-frame ones, with some missing. Of about 36,000 clones in the sample, about 80% were seen once. The germline V and J ends were trimmed by 3 bases and 1 base, with 10 bases remaining between them. This CDR3 is built from 16 residues. Germline loops: CDR1 LNHDA, CDR2 SQIVND (reference sequence). Sequences were derived from unsorted PBMCs, sampled 3.4 years after starting antiretroviral therapy. This clonotype originated in a man younger than 45 with HIV. The chain joins TRBV19 to TRBJ2-6, with D possibly TRBD1 on 6 matching bases. The CDR3 protein is CASSITGPSGANVLTF. The CDR3 DNA is TGTGCCAGTAGTATCACAGGGCCGTCTGGGGCCAACGTCCTGACTTTC.